This TCR beta chain is drawn from a study of T cell responses to AZD1222 COVID-19 vaccine (dated by TCRdb to the early 2020s). In the study overall: TCR sequencing was performed for about 250 trial participants, of whom some 200 were given two doses of AZD1222 and around 26 were given two doses of MenACWY control vaccine. Enrollment into the trials was organized by age into subgroups of 18-55, 56-69 and 70-plus years, and those subgroups contained roughly 150, 30 and 60 TCR-sequenced participants, respectively.

The CDR3 regions of human TCRbeta chains were subjected to immunosequencing. As for the original processing: TCRs in the repertoires were compared against a reference library of SARS-CoV-2-specific TCRs that had been generated with the MIRA antigen-specificity platform. Breadth was defined as the fraction of unique TCRs that were SARS-CoV-2-associated, and depth was defined as the fraction of total T cells that were SARS-CoV-2-associated. Using the MIRA data, each spike-specific TCR was mapped to the spike region that the TCR reacts to and placed in a CD4 or CD8 class. Log10-transformed breadth and depth values were compared by one-way ANOVA with Sidak's multiple comparisons tests. What TCRdb holds here is the immuneACCESS table cut down to in-frame rearrangements. Part of the clones is not present; checked against another copy, under half of the missing clones reflect an unresolved V gene, and the others are unexplained. V, J and clone size were drawn from that table, and D and trimming were deduced from the DNA. The sample table contains 120,000 or so clones; only one count was recorded for roughly 90% of them. Together, the top ten hold around 10% of the sample.

Summary of the overall study and its limitations: In the small 56-69-year group, the increase in depth fell short of significance, most likely because of low power. The vaccine-associated CD4 TCRs covered the entire spike protein, and the dominant responses fell in regions 160-218 and 743-854. After two AZD1222 doses, both the breadth and the depth of spike-specific TCRs were significantly higher than at day 0 and than in MenACWY recipients. Conclusions about previously exposed vaccinees were limited because only six AZD1222 recipients were SARS-CoV-2 seropositive at baseline. Nearly half of unique spike-specific TCRs reportedly recognized epitopes outside regions mutated in the B.1.351 and B.1.1.7 variants. Because no day 14 peak-response samples were available, repertoires were characterized only after the peak T cell response. Participants were mostly white British and included more females than males, and it was suggested by the authors that clonal diversity may have been underestimated.

As to this clone: The specificity of this receptor is unknown. Within one base of it there is no much larger clone, and no base qualities were kept.

The time point label, as the study defines it: baseline before first vaccination. The treatment or condition label, read with the paper, signifies: meningococcal conjugate vaccine given as trial control. Vaccinee samples were obtained from the UK trials COV001 and COV002, which included a single-blind randomized controlled phase 2/3 trial of AZD1222 (ChAdOx1 nCoV-19) in healthy adults. For TCRbeta chain sequencing, PBMC samples were collected from trial participants at day 0 and at day 28 after the second dose. From the germline V gene, CDR1 is ENHRY and CDR2 is SYGVKD. The CDR3 runs 14 residues from the cysteine to the phenylalanine. Only the CDR3 part of the read is kept: 42 bases, read in frame from the first base. V drops 5 bases and J drops 6 bases, leaving 16 bases in between.

The rearranged chain carries TRBV10-3 and TRBJ1-2; the D region possibly corresponds to TRBD1 (6 bases align). Sample: peripheral blood, taken on day 0 of MenACWY control vaccination. This TCR derives from an adult in good health. Here the CDR3 is given as CAISLPGQTDGYTF. The nucleotides read TGTGCCATCAGTCTCCCGGGACAAACAGATGGCTACACCTTC.